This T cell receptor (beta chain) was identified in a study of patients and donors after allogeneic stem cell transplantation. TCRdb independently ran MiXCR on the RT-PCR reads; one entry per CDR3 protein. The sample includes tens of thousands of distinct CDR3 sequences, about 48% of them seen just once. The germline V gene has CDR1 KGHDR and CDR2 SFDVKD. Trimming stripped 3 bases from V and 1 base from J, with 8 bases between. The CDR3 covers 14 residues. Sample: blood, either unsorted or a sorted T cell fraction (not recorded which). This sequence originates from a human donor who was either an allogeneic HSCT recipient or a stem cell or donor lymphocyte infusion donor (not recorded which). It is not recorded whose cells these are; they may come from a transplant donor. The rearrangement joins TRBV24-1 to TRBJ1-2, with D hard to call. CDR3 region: CATSDPTVNYGYTF. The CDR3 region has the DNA TGTGCCACCAGTGATCCAACGGTTAACTATGGCTACACCTTC.